The sequence of this T cell receptor (beta chain) was determined in a study of Ad26.COV2.S vaccination and SARS-CoV-2 variants. Study conclusions and caveats: Placebo recipients and vaccine recipients were similar in non-spike TCR breadth. Total T cell responses may have been underestimated by the TCR breadth and depth analyses.

J lost 8 bases, V lost 6 bases, and 13 bases had no gene match. The CDR3 has 16 residues. Looked up from germline, CDR1 is LGHNT and CDR2 is FRNRAP. As for treatment: around 19 received Ad26.COV2.S at low or high dose, single or two shots; several received placebo; per-sample allocation not given. Following the first vaccine or placebo injection, samples were taken on day 63. The donor's status was that of an adult aged 18-55 years in Boston. On this clone itself: Antigen: not known.

Clones were read by immunoSEQ multiplex PCR, and TCRdb kept only the in-frame ones, dropping some. The table records hundreds of thousands of clones, approximately 88% of them present only once. Sequencing used peripheral blood, obtained in a trial of Ad26.COV2.S vaccine versus placebo. The rearrangement links TRBV12-5 to TRBJ2-1; 10 bases fit TRBD2. The TCR originated in a person aged 18-60 years who received the Ad26.COV2.S COVID-19 vaccine or a placebo. CDR3 amino acids: CASGSKRGGRGDEQFF. In DNA, the CDR3 is TGTGCTAGTGGATCAAAGCGGGGGGGGCGAGGCGATGAGCAGTTCTTC.